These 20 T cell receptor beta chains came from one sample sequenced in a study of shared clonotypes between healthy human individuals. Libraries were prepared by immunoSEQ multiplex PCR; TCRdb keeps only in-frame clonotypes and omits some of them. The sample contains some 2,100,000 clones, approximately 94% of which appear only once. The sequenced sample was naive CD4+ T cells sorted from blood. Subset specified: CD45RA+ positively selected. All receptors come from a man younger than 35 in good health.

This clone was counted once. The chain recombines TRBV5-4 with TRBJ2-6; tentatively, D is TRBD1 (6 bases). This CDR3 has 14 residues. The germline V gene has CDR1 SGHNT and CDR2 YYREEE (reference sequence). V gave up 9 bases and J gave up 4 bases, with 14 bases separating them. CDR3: CATQGGTGANVLTF. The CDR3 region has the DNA TGTGCCACCCAAGGGGGAACCGGGGCCAACGTCCTGACTTTC.

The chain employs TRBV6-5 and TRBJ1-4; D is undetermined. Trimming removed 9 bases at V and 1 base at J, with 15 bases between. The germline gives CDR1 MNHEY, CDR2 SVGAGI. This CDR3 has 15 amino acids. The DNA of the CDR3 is TGTGCCAGTCGGAGGGAACCCTTAACTAATGAAAAACTGTTTTTT. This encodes CASRREPLTNEKLFF.

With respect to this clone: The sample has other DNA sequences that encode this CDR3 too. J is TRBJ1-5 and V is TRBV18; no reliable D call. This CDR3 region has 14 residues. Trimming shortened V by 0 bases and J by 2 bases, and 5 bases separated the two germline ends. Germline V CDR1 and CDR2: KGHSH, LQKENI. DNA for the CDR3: TGTGCCAGCTCACCACCAGGAGGCAATCAGCCCCAGCATTTT. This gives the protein CASSPPGGNQPQHF.

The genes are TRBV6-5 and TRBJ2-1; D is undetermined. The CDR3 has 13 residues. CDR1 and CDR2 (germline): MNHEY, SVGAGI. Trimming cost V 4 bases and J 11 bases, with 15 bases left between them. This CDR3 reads CASSLTTQTQQFF. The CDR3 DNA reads TGTGCCAGCAGTTTGACGACTCAAACCCAGCAGTTCTTC.

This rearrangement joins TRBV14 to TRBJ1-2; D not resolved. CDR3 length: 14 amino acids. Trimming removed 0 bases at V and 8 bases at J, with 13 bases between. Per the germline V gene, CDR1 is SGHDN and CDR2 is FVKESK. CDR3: CASSQEPDVQGYTF. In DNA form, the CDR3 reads TGTGCCAGCAGCCAAGAACCGGACGTCCAAGGCTACACCTTC.

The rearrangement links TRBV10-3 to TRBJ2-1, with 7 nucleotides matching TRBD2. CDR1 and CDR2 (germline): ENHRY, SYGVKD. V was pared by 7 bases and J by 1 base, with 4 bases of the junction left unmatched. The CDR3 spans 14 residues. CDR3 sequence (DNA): TGTGCCATCACCGCGGGGGTATCCTACAATGAGCAGTTCTTC. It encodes CAITAGVSYNEQFF.

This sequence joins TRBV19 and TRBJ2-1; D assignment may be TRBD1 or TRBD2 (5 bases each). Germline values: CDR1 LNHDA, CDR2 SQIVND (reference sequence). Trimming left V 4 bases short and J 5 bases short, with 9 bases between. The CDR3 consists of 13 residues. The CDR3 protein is CASSTPGHNEQFF. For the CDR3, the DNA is TGTGCCAGTAGTACCCCGGGGCACAATGAGCAGTTCTTC.

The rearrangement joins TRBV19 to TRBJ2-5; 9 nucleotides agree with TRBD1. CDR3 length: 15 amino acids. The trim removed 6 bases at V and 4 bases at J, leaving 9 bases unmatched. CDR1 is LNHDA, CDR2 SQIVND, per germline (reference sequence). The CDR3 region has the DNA TGTGCCAGTAGCCCCACAGGGGGCAAGGGAGAGACCCAGTACTTC. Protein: CASSPTGGKGETQYF.

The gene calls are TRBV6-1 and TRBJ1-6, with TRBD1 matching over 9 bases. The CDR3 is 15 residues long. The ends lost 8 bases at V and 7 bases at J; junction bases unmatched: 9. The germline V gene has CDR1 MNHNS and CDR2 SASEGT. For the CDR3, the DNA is TGTGCCAGCTCTCCTTTGGACAGGGGCAATTCACCCCTCCACTTT. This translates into CASSPLDRGNSPLHF.

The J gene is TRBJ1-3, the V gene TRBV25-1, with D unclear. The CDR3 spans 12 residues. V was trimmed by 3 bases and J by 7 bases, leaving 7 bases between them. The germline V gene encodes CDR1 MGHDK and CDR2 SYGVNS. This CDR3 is CASSESGNTIYF. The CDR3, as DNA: TGTGCCAGCAGTGAGTCGGGTAACACCATATATTTT.

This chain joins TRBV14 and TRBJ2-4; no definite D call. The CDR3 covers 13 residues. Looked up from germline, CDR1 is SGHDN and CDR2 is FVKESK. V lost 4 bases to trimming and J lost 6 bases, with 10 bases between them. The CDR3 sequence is CASSPGLGNIQYF. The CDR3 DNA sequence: TGTGCCAGCAGCCCCGGGTTGGGAAACATTCAGTACTTC.

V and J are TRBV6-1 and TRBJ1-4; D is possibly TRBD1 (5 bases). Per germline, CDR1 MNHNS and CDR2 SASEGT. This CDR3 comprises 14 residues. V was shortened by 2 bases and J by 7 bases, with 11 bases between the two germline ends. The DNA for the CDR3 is TGTGCCAGCAGTGAAAAGGGGATGGGTGAAAAACTGTTTTTT. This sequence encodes CASSEKGMGEKLFF.

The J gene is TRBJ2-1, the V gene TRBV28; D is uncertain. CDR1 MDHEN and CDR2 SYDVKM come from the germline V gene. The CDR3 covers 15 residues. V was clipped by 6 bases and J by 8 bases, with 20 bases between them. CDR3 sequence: CASSRWTMGRDEQFF. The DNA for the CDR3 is TGTGCCAGCAGCCGTTGGACGATGGGTCGGGATGAGCAGTTCTTC.

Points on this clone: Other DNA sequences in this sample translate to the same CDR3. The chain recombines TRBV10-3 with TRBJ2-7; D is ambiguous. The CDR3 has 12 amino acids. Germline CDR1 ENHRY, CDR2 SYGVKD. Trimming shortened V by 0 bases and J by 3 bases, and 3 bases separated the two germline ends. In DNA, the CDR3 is TGTGCCATCAGTGAGTCGGTCTACGAGCAGTACTTC. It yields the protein CAISESVYEQYF.

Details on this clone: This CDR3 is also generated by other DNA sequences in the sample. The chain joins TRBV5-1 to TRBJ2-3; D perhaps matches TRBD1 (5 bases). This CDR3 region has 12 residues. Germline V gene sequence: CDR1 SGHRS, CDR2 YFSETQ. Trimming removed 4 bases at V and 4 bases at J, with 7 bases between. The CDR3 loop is CASSLTADTQYF. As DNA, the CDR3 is TGCGCCAGCAGCCTGACAGCAGATACGCAGTATTTT.

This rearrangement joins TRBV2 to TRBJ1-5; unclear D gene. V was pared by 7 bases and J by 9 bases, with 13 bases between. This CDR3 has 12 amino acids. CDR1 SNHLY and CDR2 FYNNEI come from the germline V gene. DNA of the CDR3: TGTGCCAGCAATTTCCGAGGGAGGCCCCAGCATTTT. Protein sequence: CASNFRGRPQHF.

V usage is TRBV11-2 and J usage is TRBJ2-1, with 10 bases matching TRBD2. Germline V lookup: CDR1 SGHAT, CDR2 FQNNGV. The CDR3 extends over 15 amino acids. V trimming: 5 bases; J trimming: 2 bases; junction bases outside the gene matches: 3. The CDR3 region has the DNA TGTGCCAGCAGCCTAGCGGGAGTAACCTACAATGAGCAGTTCTTC. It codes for CASSLAGVTYNEQFF.

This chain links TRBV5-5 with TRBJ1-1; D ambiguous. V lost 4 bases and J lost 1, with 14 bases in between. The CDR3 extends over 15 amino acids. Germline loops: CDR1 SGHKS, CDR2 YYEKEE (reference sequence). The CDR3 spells CASSPPGSGNTEAFF. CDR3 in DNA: TGTGCCAGCAGCCCGCCCGGGTCAGGGAACACTGAAGCTTTCTTT.

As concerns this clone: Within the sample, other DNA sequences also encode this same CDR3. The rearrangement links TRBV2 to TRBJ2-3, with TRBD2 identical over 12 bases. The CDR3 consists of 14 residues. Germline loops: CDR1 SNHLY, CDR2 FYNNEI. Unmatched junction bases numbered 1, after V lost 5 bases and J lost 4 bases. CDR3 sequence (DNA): TGTGCCAGCAGTAGGACTAGCGGGGCAGATACGCAGTATTTT. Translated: CASSRTSGADTQYF. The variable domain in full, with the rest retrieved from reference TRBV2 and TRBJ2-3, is EPEVTQTPSHQVTQMGQEVILRCVPISNHLYFYWYRQILGQKVEFLVSFYNNEISEKSEIFDDQFSVERPDGSNFTLKIRSTKLEDSAMYFCASSRTSGADTQYFGPGTRLTVL.

The chain's CDR3 is CASSLVGGSGDTQYF. In DNA, the CDR3 is TGTGCCAGCAGCTTAGTGGGGGGCAGTGGAGATACGCAGTATTTT. The chain has TRBV7-9 and TRBJ2-3; either TRBD1 or TRBD2 may fit D (6 bases each). The germline V gene encodes CDR1 SEHNR and CDR2 FQNEAQ (reference sequence). The CDR3 contains 15 residues. V was clipped by 1 base and J by 5 bases, with 13 bases between them.